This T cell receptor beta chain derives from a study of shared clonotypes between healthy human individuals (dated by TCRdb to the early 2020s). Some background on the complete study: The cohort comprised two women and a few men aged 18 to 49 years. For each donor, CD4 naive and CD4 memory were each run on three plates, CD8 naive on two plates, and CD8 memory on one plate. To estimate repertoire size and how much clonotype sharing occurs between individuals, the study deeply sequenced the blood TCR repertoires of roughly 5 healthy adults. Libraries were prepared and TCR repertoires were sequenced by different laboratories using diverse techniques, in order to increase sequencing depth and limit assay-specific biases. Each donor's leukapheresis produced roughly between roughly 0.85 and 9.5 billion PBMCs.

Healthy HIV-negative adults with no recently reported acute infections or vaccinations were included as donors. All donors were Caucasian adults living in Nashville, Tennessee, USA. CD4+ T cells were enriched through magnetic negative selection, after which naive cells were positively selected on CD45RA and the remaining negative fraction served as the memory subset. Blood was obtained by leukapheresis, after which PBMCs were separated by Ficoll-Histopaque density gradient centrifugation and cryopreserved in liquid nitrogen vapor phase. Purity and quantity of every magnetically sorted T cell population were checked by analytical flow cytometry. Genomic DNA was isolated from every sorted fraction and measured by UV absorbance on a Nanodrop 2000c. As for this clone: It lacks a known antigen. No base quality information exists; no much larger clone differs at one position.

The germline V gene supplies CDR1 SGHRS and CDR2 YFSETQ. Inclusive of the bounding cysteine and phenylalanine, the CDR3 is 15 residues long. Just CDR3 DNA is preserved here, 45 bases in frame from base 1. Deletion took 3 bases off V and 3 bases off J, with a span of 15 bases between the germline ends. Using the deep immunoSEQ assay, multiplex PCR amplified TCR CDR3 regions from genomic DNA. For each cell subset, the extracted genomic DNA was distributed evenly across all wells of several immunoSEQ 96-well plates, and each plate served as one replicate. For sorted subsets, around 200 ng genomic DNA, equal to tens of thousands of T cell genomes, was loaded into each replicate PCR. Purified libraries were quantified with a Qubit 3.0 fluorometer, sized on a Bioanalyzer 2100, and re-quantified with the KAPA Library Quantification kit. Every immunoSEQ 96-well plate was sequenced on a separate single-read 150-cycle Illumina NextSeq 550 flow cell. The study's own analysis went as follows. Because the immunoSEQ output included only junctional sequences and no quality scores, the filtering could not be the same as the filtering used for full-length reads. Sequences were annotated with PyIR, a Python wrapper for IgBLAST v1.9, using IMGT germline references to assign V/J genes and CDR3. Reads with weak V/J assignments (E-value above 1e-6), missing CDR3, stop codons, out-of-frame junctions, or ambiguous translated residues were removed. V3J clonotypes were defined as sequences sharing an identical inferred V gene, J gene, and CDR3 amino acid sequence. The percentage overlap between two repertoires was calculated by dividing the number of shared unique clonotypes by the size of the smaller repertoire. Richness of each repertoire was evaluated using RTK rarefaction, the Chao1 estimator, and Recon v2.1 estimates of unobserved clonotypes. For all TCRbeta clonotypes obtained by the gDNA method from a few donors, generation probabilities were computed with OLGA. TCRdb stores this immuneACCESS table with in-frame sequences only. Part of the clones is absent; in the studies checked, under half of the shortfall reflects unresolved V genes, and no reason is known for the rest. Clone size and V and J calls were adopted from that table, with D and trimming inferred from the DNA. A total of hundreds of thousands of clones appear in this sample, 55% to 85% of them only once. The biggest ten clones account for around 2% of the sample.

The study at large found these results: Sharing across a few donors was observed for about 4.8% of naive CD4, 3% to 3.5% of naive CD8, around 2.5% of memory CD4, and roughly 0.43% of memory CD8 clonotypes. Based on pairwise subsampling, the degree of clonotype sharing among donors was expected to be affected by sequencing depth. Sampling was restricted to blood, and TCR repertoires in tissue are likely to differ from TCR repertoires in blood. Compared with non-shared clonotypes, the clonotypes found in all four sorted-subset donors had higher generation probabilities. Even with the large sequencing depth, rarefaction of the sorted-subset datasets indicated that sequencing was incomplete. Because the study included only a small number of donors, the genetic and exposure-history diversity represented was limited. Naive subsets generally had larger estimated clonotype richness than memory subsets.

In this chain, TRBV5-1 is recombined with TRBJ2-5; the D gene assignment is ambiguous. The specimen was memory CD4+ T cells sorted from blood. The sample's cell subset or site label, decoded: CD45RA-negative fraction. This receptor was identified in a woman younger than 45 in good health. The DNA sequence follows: TGCGCCAGCAGCTCCGGAGTCGTCGCAGAAGAGACCCAGTACTTC. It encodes CASSSGVVAEETQYF.